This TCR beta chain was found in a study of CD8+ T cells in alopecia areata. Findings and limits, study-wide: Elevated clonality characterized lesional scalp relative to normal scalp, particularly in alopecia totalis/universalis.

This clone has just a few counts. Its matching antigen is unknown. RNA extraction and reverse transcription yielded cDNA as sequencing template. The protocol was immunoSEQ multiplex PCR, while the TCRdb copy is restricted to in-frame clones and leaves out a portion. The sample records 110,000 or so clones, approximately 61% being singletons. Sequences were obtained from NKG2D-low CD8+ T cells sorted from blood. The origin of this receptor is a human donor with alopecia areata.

The CDR3 reads CASSIPEVNTGELFF. The CDR3 DNA sequence: TGTGCCAGCAGCATCCCTGAAGTTAACACCGGGGAGCTGTTTTTT. This chain links TRBV7-9 with TRBJ2-2; D not resolved. The CDR3 loop spans 15 amino acids. The V end was cut by 5 bases, the J end by 2 bases, with 12 bases between. Germline V lookup: CDR1 SEHNR, CDR2 FQNEAQ (reference sequence). The full variable domain, in which reference TRBV7-9 and TRBJ2-2 provide the parts outside the CDR3, is DTGVSQNPRHKITKRGQNVTFRCDPISEHNRLYWYRQTLGQGPEFLTYFQNEAQLEKSRLLSDRFSAERPKGSFSTLEIQRTEQGDSAMYLCASSIPEVNTGELFFGEGSRLTVL.